This TCR beta chain is from a study of blood T cell repertoires in COVID-19. Original analysis: For nucleated cells, counts were estimated from reference gene primer amplification. TCRdb's copy holds only in-frame clones and misses some; the assay was immunoSEQ multiplex PCR. V and J calls and clone size follow that table, whereas D and trimming were derived from the DNA. The data hold tens of thousands of clones, with roughly 78% observed a single time. The receptor was derived from an older woman with acute or convalescent COVID-19. Sample: peripheral blood.

In DNA form, the CDR3 reads TGTGCCAGCAGCTTAGGGGCGGGAGGTCCCTACGAGCAGTACTTC. It encodes CASSLGAGGPYEQYF. This chain uses TRBV7-6 with TRBJ2-7; 8 bases agree with TRBD2. This CDR3 is built from 15 residues. V lost 1 base, J lost 2 bases, and 4 bases stayed unmatched. The germline gives CDR1 SGHVS, CDR2 FNYEAQ.